Each of the 8 T cell receptor beta chains below was sequenced from the same sample in a study of blood T cell repertoires in COVID-19. Sequenced by immunoSEQ multiplex PCR; TCRdb stores in-frame clones only, minus some. Seen here are 35,000 to 45,000 clones, about 90% observed once, and the top ten hold 13% to 15%. The specimen sequenced was peripheral blood. These receptors were taken from a human donor in a cohort sampled during active COVID-19.

The sample holds a few counts of this clone. The junction does not match germline at one end; this may be a read error. J is TRBJ2-3 and V is TRBV7-7; 14 nucleotides agree with TRBD2. The CDR3 has 16 amino acids. In germline, CDR1 is SSHAT, CDR2 FNYEAQ (reference sequence). CDR3 loop: CASSRGTSGGTDTQYF. The CDR3 bases are TGTGCTAGCAGCAGAGGGACTAGCGGGGGTACAGATACGCAGTATTTT.

The chain joins TRBV19 to TRBJ1-3; TRBD1 might be the D (6 bases). The CDR3 sequence is 17 residues long. V was trimmed by 4 bases and J by 2 bases, leaving 18 bases between them. Germline CDR1 is LNHDA and CDR2 is SQIVND (reference sequence). The CDR3 loop reads CASSTFSTGLPGNTIYF. CDR3 in DNA: TGTGCCAGTAGTACATTCTCGACAGGTCTACCTGGAAACACCATATATTTT.

This chain links TRBV5-1 with TRBJ2-7; perhaps TRBD2 as D (5 bases). The CDR3 consists of 16 residues. The V and J ends lost 0 bases and 0 bases respectively, with 13 bases between them. The V gene's germline CDR1 is SGHRS and CDR2 YFSETQ. CDR3 loop: CASSLAPAGSSYEQYF. DNA of the CDR3: TGCGCCAGCAGCTTGGCCCCGGCTGGGAGCTCCTACGAGCAGTACTTC.

A single count supports this clone. V usage is TRBV4-3 and J usage is TRBJ1-2; 8 positions match TRBD1. This CDR3 has 16 residues. V was pared by 0 bases and J by 7 bases, with 10 bases of the junction left unmatched. The germline CDR1 and CDR2 sequences are LGHNA and YSLEER. CDR3 sequence: CASSQEGPDRAFGYTF. The CDR3 coding sequence is TGCGCCAGCAGCCAAGAAGGTCCGGACAGGGCTTTTGGCTACACCTTC.

The chain couples TRBV19 to TRBJ1-5; perhaps TRBD1 as D (5 bases). The CDR3 sequence is 13 residues long. Germline V gives CDR1 LNHDA, CDR2 SQIVND (reference sequence). The V and J ends lost 2 bases and 7 bases respectively, with 9 bases between them. The CDR3 DNA sequence: TGTGCCAGTAGTATACAGGGCAGACAGCCCCAGCATTTT. This sequence encodes CASSIQGRQPQHF.

DNA for the CDR3: TGTGCCAGCAGCTTAGGACATTTGAATGGCTACACCTTC. This encodes CASSLGHLNGYTF. This chain connects TRBV11-2 to TRBJ1-2; D not certain. The CDR3 extends over 13 amino acids. Per the germline V gene, CDR1 is SGHAT and CDR2 is FQNNGV. V lost 1 base, J lost 6 bases, and 9 bases lay in between.

V gene TRBV25-1 combines with J gene TRBJ2-5; TRBD1 matches at 11 bases. Germline V lookup: CDR1 MGHDK, CDR2 SYGVNS. CDR3 length: 15 residues. The V segment lost 6 bases and the J segment 5 bases; nucleotides outside the gene matches: 8. This CDR3 is CASSPMDRGHETQYF. DNA of the CDR3: TGTGCCAGCAGCCCAATGGACAGGGGGCACGAGACCCAGTACTTC.

This rearrangement joins TRBV18 to TRBJ1-1; the match to TRBD1 covers 12 bases. The germline V gene has CDR1 KGHSH and CDR2 LQKENI. The CDR3 loop spans 17 amino acids. The junction had 10 bases not matched to a gene; V was cut back by 3 bases and J by 5 bases. The CDR3 DNA follows: TGTGCCAGCTCACCGGGGACAGGGGGCGAAAGAAGAACTGAAGCTTTCTTT. Translation gives CASSPGTGGERRTEAFF.